This T cell receptor (beta chain) emerged from a study of blood T cell repertoires in COVID-19. In the study overall: Acute and convalescent COVID-19 specimens originated in the United States, Italy and Spain. PBMCs, B-cell-depleted T cells, or T cells were the source of the cDNA or gDNA that made up the material.

In the source study's methods: Using reference gene primer amplification, nucleated cell counts were estimated. Using immunoSEQ multiplex PCR, the repertoire was profiled, and TCRdb retains in-frame clones only, with some absent. V and J calls and clone size are those listed in that table; D and trimming were worked out from the DNA. The data contain 150,000 or so clones, more than 75% of them singletons. The CDR3 consists of 15 residues. Unmatched junction bases numbered 9, after V lost 3 bases and J lost 5 bases. Per germline, CDR1 SGHRS and CDR2 YFSETQ. The origin of this receptor is a man older than 75 with acute or convalescent COVID-19. The chain joins TRBV5-1 to TRBJ2-7, with 9 bases identical to TRBD1. Sequencing was carried out using peripheral blood. The DNA of the CDR3 is TGCGCCAGCAGCTCCACCGGGACAGGGCTGAACGAGCAGTACTTC. It specifies CASSSTGTGLNEQYF.